The 8 T cell receptor beta chains below come from one sample, sequenced in a study of CD8+ T cells in alopecia areata. Sequencing templates came from extracted RNA that was reverse transcribed into cDNA. Assay: immunoSEQ multiplex PCR; the TCRdb copy retains only in-frame clones and omits some. This sample carries a few hundred thousand clones, less than 45% of them seen once, and the ten largest clones take 0.48%. Treatment here: oral pan-JAK inhibitor, 5-10 mg twice daily. Sequencing used CD4+ T cells sorted from blood, obtained between weeks 30 and 35, from a patient treated with tofacitinib. These receptors originate from a human donor with alopecia areata.

This clone was recorded a few times. This chain connects TRBV5-1 to TRBJ2-1; 7 bases fit TRBD1. CDR1 and CDR2 (germline): SGHRS, YFSETQ. V dropped 4 bases and J dropped 4; count of bases not matched to a gene: 5. CDR3 length: 14 residues. This CDR3 reads CASSGGQYYNEQFF. The CDR3 DNA is TGCGCCAGCAGCGGGGGACAGTATTACAATGAGCAGTTCTTC.

V gene TRBV27 combines with J gene TRBJ1-2; 10 bases map to TRBD1. Germline V gene lookup returns CDR1 MNHEY and CDR2 SMNVEV (reference sequence). CDR3 length: 16 amino acids. V lost 5 bases and J lost 5; bases outside the gene matches: 11. For the CDR3, the DNA is TGTGCCAGCAGTACCCTCCGGGACAGGGGCTGGTATGGCTACACCTTC. The encoded protein is CASSTLRDRGWYGYTF.

The CDR3 protein is CASSVEGQGPYGYTF. For the CDR3, the DNA is TGTGCCAGCAGCGTAGAGGGACAGGGACCTTATGGCTACACCTTC. This chain joins TRBV9 and TRBJ1-2; the match to TRBD1 covers 9 bases. Germline lookup yields CDR1 SGDLS and CDR2 YYNGEE. The CDR3 has 15 residues. The V gene end was trimmed by 0 bases and the J gene end by 5 bases; junction bases not matched to a gene: 5.

This clone was observed many times. This sequence joins TRBV7-2 and TRBJ2-1, with TRBD2 identical over 14 bases. V was clipped by 5 bases and J by 7 bases; unmatched bases: 7. CDR1 is SGHTA and CDR2 is FQGNSA in the germline V gene. The CDR3 has 16 residues. CDR3 region: CASSVRLAGGRNEQFF. In nucleotides, the CDR3 is TGTGCCAGCAGCGTCCGACTAGCGGGGGGGCGGAATGAGCAGTTCTTC.

The table lists this clone with a few counts. This chain connects TRBV2 to TRBJ2-1; D is possibly TRBD2 (6 bases). Germline assignment: CDR1 SNHLY and CDR2 FYNNEI. The CDR3 length is 13 residues. Deletions cut 9 bases from V and 6 bases from J, with 15 bases between. The CDR3 protein is CASAGLGGNEQFF. The CDR3 nucleotides are TGTGCCAGTGCGGGACTGGGGGGCAATGAGCAGTTCTTC.

This clone was recorded once. This rearrangement joins TRBV29-1 to TRBJ1-1; 7 bases match TRBD1. Germline lookup yields CDR1 SQVTM and CDR2 ANQGSEA. Unmatched junction bases numbered 5, after V lost 4 bases and J lost 9 bases. This CDR3 contains 11 residues. CDR3 DNA sequence: TGCAGCGTTGCCGGGGGACAGAAAGCTTTCTTT. Translation: CSVAGGQKAFF.

J is TRBJ2-1 and V is TRBV7-8, with D possibly being TRBD1 (5 bases). V lost 5 bases to trimming and J lost 7 bases, with 9 bases between them. CDR3 length: 12 residues. Germline loops: CDR1 SGHVS, CDR2 FQNEAQ. The CDR3: CASSAQGNEQFF. The CDR3 nucleotides read TGTGCCAGCAGCGCCCAGGGAAATGAGCAGTTCTTC.

V usage is TRBV2 and J usage is TRBJ1-2, with D possibly matching TRBD1 (5 bases). Trimming pared 7 bases from V and 3 bases from J, leaving 12 bases between. CDR1 is SNHLY, CDR2 FYNNEI, per germline. The CDR3 is 13 residues long. The CDR3 DNA is TGTGCCAGCATTCAGGGAGAGGACTATGGCTACACCTTC. Translating gives CASIQGEDYGYTF.